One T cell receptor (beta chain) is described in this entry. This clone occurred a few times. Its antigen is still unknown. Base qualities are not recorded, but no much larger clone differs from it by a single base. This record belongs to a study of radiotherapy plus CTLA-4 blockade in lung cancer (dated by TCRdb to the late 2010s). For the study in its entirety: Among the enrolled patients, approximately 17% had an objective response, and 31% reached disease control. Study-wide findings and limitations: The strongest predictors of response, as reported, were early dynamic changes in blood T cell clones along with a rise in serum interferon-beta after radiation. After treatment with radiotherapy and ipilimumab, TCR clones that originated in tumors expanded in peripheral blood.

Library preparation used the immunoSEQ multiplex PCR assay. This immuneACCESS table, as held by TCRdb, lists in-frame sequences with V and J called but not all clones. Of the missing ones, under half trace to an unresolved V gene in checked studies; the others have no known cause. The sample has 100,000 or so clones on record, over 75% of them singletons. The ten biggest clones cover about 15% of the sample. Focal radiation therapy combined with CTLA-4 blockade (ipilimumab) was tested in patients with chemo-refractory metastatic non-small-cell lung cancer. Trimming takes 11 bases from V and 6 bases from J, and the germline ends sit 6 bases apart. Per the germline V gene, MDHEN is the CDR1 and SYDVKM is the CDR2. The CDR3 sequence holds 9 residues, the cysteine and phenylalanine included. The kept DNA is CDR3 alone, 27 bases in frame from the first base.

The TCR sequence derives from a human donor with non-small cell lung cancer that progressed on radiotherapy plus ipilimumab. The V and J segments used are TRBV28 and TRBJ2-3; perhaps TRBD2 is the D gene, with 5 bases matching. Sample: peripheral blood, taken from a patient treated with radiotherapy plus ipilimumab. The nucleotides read TGTGCCCAGCGGGATACGCAGTATTTT. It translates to CAQRDTQYF.